The subject of this entry is one T cell receptor beta chain. What it binds is not known. Some clones are missing from TCRdb's copy, which holds only in-frame ones; the method was immunoSEQ multiplex PCR. This table holds fewer than 150,000 clones, 88% found once. This record comes from a study of radiation and T cells in renal cell carcinoma. About the research overall: Nephrectomy followed 15 Gy stereotactic body radiation by 4 weeks.

Whole-study results and caveats: No pretreatment tumor biopsies were available for baseline clonotypes.

The time point is: blood 2 weeks post-SBRT. Indicated treatment: 15 Gy SBRT to primary tumor, nephrectomy 4 weeks later. Clear cell pathology was present in this patient's renal cell carcinoma. The CDR3 length is 16 residues. V dropped 4 bases and J dropped 4; count of bases not matched to a gene: 6. Germline lookup yields CDR1 LNHDA and CDR2 SQIVND (reference sequence). This rearrangement joins TRBV19 to TRBJ1-5, with 11 bases matching TRBD1. This clonotype originated in a woman in her 70s with renal cell carcinoma. The sample here was blood, taken from a patient whose treatment included radiotherapy and nephrectomy. The CDR3 loop reads CASSKNRDRGNQPQHF. The CDR3 nucleotides are TGTGCCAGTAGTAAAAACCGGGACAGGGGGAATCAGCCCCAGCATTTT.